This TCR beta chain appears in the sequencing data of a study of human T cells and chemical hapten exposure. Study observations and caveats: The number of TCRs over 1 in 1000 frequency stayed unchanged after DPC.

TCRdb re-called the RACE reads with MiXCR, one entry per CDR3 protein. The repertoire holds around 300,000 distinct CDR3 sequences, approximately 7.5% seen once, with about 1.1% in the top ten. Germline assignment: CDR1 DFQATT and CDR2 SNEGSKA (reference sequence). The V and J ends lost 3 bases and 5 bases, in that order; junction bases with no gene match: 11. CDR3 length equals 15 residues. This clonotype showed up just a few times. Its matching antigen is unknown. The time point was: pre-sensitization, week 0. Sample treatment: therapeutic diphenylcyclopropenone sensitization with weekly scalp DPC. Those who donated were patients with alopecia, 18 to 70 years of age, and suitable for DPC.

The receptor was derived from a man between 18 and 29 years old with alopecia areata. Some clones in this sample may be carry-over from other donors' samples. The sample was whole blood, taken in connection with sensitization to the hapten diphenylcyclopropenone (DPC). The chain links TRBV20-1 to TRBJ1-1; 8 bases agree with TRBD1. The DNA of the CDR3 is TGCAGTGCTAGTCCCTCGGACAGGGAGGGAACTGAAGCTTTCTTT. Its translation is CSASPSDREGTEAFF.